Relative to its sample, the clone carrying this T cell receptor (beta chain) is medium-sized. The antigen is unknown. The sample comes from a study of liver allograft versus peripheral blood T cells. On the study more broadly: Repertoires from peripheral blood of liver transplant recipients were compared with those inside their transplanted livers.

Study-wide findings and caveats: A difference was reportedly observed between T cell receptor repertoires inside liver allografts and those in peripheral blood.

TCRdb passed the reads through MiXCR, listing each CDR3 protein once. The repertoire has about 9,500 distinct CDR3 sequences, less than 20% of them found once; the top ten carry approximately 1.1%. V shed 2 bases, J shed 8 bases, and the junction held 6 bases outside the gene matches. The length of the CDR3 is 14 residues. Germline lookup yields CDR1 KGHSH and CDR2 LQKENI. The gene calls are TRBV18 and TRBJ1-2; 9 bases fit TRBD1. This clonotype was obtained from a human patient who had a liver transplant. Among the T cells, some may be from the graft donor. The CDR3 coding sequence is TGTGCCAGCTCACCAGGGACAGGGCGGGCCGGCTACACCTTC. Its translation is CASSPGTGRAGYTF.